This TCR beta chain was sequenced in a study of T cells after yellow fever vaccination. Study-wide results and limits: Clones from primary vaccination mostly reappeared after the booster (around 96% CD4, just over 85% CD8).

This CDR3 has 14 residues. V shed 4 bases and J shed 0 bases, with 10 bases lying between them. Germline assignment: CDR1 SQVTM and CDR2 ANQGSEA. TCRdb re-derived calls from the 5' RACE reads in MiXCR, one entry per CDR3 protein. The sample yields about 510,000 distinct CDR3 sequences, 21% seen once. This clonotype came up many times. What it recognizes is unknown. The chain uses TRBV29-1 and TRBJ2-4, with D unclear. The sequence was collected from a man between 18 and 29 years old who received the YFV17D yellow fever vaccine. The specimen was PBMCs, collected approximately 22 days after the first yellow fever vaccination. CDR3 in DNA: TGCAGCGTTGTTGGAACTCTAGCCAAAAACATTCAGTACTTC. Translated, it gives CSVVGTLAKNIQYF.